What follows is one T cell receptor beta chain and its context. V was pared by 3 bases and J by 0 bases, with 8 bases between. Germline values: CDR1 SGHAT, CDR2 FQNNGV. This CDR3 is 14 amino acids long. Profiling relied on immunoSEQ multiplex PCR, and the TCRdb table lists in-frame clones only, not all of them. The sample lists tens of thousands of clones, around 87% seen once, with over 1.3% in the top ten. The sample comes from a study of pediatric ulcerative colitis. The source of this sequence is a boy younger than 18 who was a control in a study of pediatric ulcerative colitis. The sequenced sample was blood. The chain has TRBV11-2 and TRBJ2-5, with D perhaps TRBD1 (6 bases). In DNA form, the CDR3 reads TGTGCCAGCAGCTTTCGGACAGACCAAGAGACCCAGTACTTC. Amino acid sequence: CASSFRTDQETQYF.